Below, 28 T cell receptor beta chains from the same sample are listed, as sequenced in a study of pediatric ulcerative colitis. Method: immunoSEQ multiplex PCR; TCRdb's copy keeps in-frame clones and lacks some. This sample carries about 4,600 clones, around 94% of them seen once, and the ten largest clones take roughly 1%. Specimen: blood. The receptor set was obtained from a boy younger than 18 who was a control in a study of pediatric ulcerative colitis.

Only one count was recorded for this clone. The chain is built from TRBV9 and TRBJ1-1, with D possibly being TRBD1 (5 bases). The CDR3 is 14 residues long. V lost 1 base and J lost 4, with 11 bases in between. Germline lookup yields CDR1 SGDLS and CDR2 YYNGEE. The CDR3 loop is CASSVRGGATEAFF. The CDR3 DNA sequence: TGTGCCAGCAGCGTAAGGGGCGGGGCCACTGAAGCTTTCTTT.

The chain links TRBV28 to TRBJ2-7, with 8 nucleotides matching TRBD2. V shed 7 bases, J shed 12 bases, and the junction held 14 bases outside the gene matches. The CDR3 sequence is 13 residues long. Germline CDR1 is MDHEN and CDR2 is SYDVKM. DNA for the CDR3: TGTGCCAGCACCACCTCGGCCCGACTAGCGCCGTACTTC. This encodes CASTTSARLAPYF.

The chain couples TRBV11-2 to TRBJ2-5, with 8 nucleotides matching TRBD2. The CDR3 has 15 amino acids. CDR1 and CDR2 (germline): SGHAT, FQNNGV. Germline trimming cut 5 bases from V and 5 bases from J; bases unmatched to any gene: 10. The CDR3 sequence: CASSPLTVAGETQYF. CDR3 sequence (DNA): TGTGCCAGCAGCCCTCTGACTGTAGCGGGGGAGACCCAGTACTTC. Full variable domain (missing parts from reference TRBV11-2 and TRBJ2-5): EAGVAQSPRYKIIEKRQSVAFWCNPISGHATLYWYQQILGQGPKLLIQFQNNGVVDDSQLPKDRFSAERLKGVDSTLKIQPAKLEDSAVYLCASSPLTVAGETQYFGPGTRLLVL.

The chain combines TRBV9 with TRBJ1-1, with 10 bases fitting TRBD1. The CDR3 is made up of 18 amino acids. Germline V gene lookup returns CDR1 SGDLS and CDR2 YYNGEE. Losses at the gene ends were 1 base for V and 1 base for J; bases not matched to a gene: 10. Here the CDR3 DNA reads TGTGCCAGCAGCGTACTTTCGACAGGGGGCCTATCGAACACTGAAGCTTTCTTT. Its protein product is CASSVLSTGGLSNTEAFF. Complete variable domain (other parts from reference TRBV9 and TRBJ1-1): DSGVTQTPKHLITATGQRVTLRCSPRSGDLSVYWYQQSLDQGLQFLIQYYNGEERAKGNILERFSAQQFPDLHSELNLSSLELGDSALYFCASSVLSTGGLSNTEAFFGQGTRLTVV.

CDR3 protein: CASSELAGSYNEQFF. The CDR3 nucleotides are TGTGCCAGCAGTGAACTAGCGGGCTCCTACAATGAGCAGTTCTTC. The rearrangement joins TRBV6-1 to TRBJ2-1; 8 bases are shared with TRBD2. V lost 2 bases to trimming and J lost 0 bases; unmatched junction nucleotides: 0. CDR3 length: 15 amino acids. Germline V lookup: CDR1 MNHNS, CDR2 SASEGT.

This clone is a singleton in its sample. The chain is built from TRBV6-1 and TRBJ1-1; perhaps TRBD1 as D (5 bases). Trimming pared 5 bases from V and 7 bases from J, leaving 14 bases between. CDR1 and CDR2 (germline): MNHNS, SASEGT. The CDR3 runs 13 residues. The CDR3 DNA follows: TGTGCCAGCAGTCAAAGTGGGGCTTTTGAAGCTTTCTTT. Its protein is CASSQSGAFEAFF.

The chain is built from TRBV4-1 and TRBJ2-5; D may be TRBD2 (6 bases). This CDR3 is 14 amino acids long. Trimming left V 0 bases short and J 5 bases short, with 10 bases between. In germline, CDR1 is MGHRA, CDR2 YSYEKL. CDR3 loop: CASSQDPGSETQYF. CDR3 nucleotides: TGCGCCAGCAGCCAAGATCCCGGGAGTGAGACCCAGTACTTC.

The chain recombines TRBV13 with TRBJ1-5; 8 nucleotides line up with TRBD1. Unmatched junction bases numbered 4, after V lost 5 bases and J lost 4 bases. The CDR3 covers 14 residues. The germline V gene encodes CDR1 PRHDT and CDR2 FYEKMQ (reference sequence). The CDR3 is CASSQGTGNQPQHF. The CDR3 coding sequence is TGTGCCAGCAGCCAAGGGACAGGAAATCAGCCCCAGCATTTT.

The chain has TRBV10-3 and TRBJ2-5, with D unresolved. CDR1 and CDR2 from the germline V gene are ENHRY and SYGVKD. Deletions cut 4 bases from V and 5 bases from J, with 8 bases between. The CDR3 totals 12 residues. Here the CDR3 DNA reads TGTGCCATCAGTGGGGGTGGGGAGACCCAGTACTTC. Encoded protein: CAISGGGETQYF.

V usage is TRBV20-1 and J usage is TRBJ2-1; D is undetermined. The CDR3 spans 11 residues. CDR1 DFQATT and CDR2 SNEGSKA come from the germline V gene (reference sequence). Between the trimmed V and J ends, which lost 5 bases and 7 bases, there was a span of 9 bases. Here the CDR3 DNA reads TGCAGTGCTCAAAGCAAGAATGAGCAGTTCTTC. Translated, it gives CSAQSKNEQFF.

This clone occurred once. This chain connects TRBV11-2 to TRBJ1-2; TRBD1 aligns across 10 bases. Germline V gives CDR1 SGHAT, CDR2 FQNNGV. J gave up 7 bases and V 6 bases, and 8 bases lay outside the gene matches. There are 14 residues in the CDR3. The CDR3 DNA follows: TGTGCCAGCAGGGCTCCGGGACAGGGGTTTGGCTACACCTTC. Its translation: CASRAPGQGFGYTF. Full variable domain (rest looked up from reference TRBV11-2 and TRBJ1-2): EAGVAQSPRYKIIEKRQSVAFWCNPISGHATLYWYQQILGQGPKLLIQFQNNGVVDDSQLPKDRFSAERLKGVDSTLKIQPAKLEDSAVYLCASRAPGQGFGYTFGSGTRLTVV.

This clone was seen a handful of times. The genes are TRBV16 and TRBJ2-2; 8 bases map to TRBD1. J was trimmed by 6 bases and V by 5 bases; bases with no gene match: 5. This CDR3 spans 14 amino acids. CDR1 is KGHSY and CDR2 is FQNENV in the germline V gene. The CDR3 nucleotides are TGTGCCAGCAGCGCGACAGGGGTAGCCGGGGAGCTGTTTTTT. Translating gives CASSATGVAGELFF.

This clone was found once. The chain couples TRBV9 to TRBJ1-1, with TRBD1 matching 11 bases. Germline V CDR1 and CDR2: SGDLS, YYNGEE. With 3 bases clipped from V and 3 bases from J, the junction kept 7 bases outside the gene matches. This CDR3 comprises 16 residues. The CDR3 is CASSAGPGQGDTEAFF. CDR3 DNA: TGTGCCAGCAGCGCCGGACCGGGACAGGGGGACACTGAAGCTTTCTTT.

The chain carries TRBV18 and TRBJ1-2; TRBD1 aligns across 7 bases. Germline V gene lookup returns CDR1 KGHSH and CDR2 LQKENI. The CDR3 sequence is 16 residues long. The V and J ends lost 1 base and 1 base, in that order; junction bases with no gene match: 6. The CDR3: CASSPRDSSFNYGYTF. DNA of the CDR3: TGTGCCAGCTCACCACGGGACAGCTCTTTTAACTATGGCTACACCTTC.

The chain has TRBV5-1 and TRBJ1-5, with TRBD1 matching 10 bases. V was clipped by 4 bases and J by 4 bases; unmatched bases: 5. The CDR3 totals 15 residues. CDR1 is SGHRS and CDR2 is YFSETQ in the germline V gene. Written as DNA, the CDR3 is TGCGCCAGCAGCCGGACAGGGGGTACGAATCAGCCCCAGCATTTT. Residues: CASSRTGGTNQPQHF.

The rearrangement links TRBV27 to TRBJ1-1; a possible D gene is TRBD1 (6 bases). V shed 3 bases and J shed 1 base, with 9 bases lying between them. CDR1 and CDR2 (germline): MNHEY, SMNVEV (reference sequence). The CDR3 is 14 residues long. The CDR3 DNA follows: TGTGCCAGCAGTTTTCGCAGGGGGAACACTGAAGCTTTCTTT. It is translated as CASSFRRGNTEAFF.

This chain connects TRBV7-9 to TRBJ2-5; perhaps TRBD2 as D (5 bases). Trimming left V 3 bases short and J 5 bases short, with 13 bases between. This CDR3 contains 14 residues. Germline CDR1 is SEHNR and CDR2 is FQNEAQ (reference sequence). CDR3 DNA sequence: TGTGCCAGCAGCTTTGGTGCGGGTAGGGAGACCCAGTACTTC. Translating it yields CASSFGAGRETQYF.

This rearrangement joins TRBV29-1 to TRBJ1-2; TRBD1 matches at 7 bases. Trimming at V came to 6 bases and at J to 1 base, leaving 11 bases not matched to a gene. CDR1 is SQVTM and CDR2 is ANQGSEA in the germline V gene. The CDR3 sequence is 15 residues long. The CDR3 DNA reads TGCAGCGTAGCGGGACAGCTGACCGTTAACTATGGCTACACCTTC. Protein sequence: CSVAGQLTVNYGYTF.

CDR3 protein: CASSPGTGIEQYF. As DNA, the CDR3 is TGTGCCAGCAGCCCGGGGACAGGGATCGAGCAGTACTTC. This sequence joins TRBV5-4 and TRBJ2-7, with 9 bases matching TRBD1. The germline V gene has CDR1 SGHNT and CDR2 YYREEE (reference sequence). V shed 4 bases, J shed 6 bases, and the junction held 5 bases outside the gene matches. The CDR3 loop spans 13 amino acids.

Only one count was recorded for this clone. The chain couples TRBV2 to TRBJ1-2, with 7 bases lining up with TRBD1. Germline loops: CDR1 SNHLY, CDR2 FYNNEI. With 6 bases clipped from V and 2 bases from J, the junction kept 6 bases outside the gene matches. This CDR3 has 14 amino acids. CDR3 in amino acids: CASSRDRDNYGYTF. For the CDR3, the DNA is TGTGCCAGCAGCCGGGACAGAGACAACTATGGCTACACCTTC.

The chain uses TRBV4-2 and TRBJ1-4; the D gene is possibly TRBD1 (6 bases). Germline assignment: CDR1 LGHNA and CDR2 YNFKEQ. The CDR3 is made up of 16 amino acids. V shed 1 base and J shed 2 bases, with 11 bases lying between them. The CDR3 DNA reads as TGTGCCAGCAGCCAAGTTCGGGGGGGCACTAATGAAAAACTGTTTTTT. It codes for CASSQVRGGTNEKLFF.

V usage is TRBV7-8 and J usage is TRBJ1-1; D is unresolved. V lost 1 base, J lost 7 bases, and 4 bases lay in between. Germline CDR1 and CDR2: SGHVS and FQNEAQ. The CDR3 has 11 residues. The CDR3 loop reads CASSLDLEAFF. CDR3 coding DNA: TGTGCCAGCAGCTTAGACCTTGAAGCTTTCTTT.

The chain has TRBV25-1 and TRBJ2-7, with D hard to call. The CDR3 totals 15 residues. V lost 6 bases and J lost 2, with 17 bases in between. From germline, CDR1 is MGHDK and CDR2 SYGVNS. The CDR3 DNA sequence: TGTGCCAGCAGCCCCCCGCGGCCGATGACCTACGAGCAGTACGTC. It codes for CASSPPRPMTYEQYV.

This clone was seen a single time. The same CDR3 arises from other DNA sequences in this sample as well. This chain links TRBV5-6 with TRBJ2-7, with TRBD1 identical over 8 bases. Germline lookup yields CDR1 SGHDT and CDR2 YYEEEE. This CDR3 spans 14 amino acids. The CDR3 sequence is CASSQPDRGWEQYV. CDR3 nucleotides: TGTGCCAGCAGCCAACCCGACAGGGGTTGGGAGCAATACGTC.

The chain uses TRBV29-1 and TRBJ1-3; D is perhaps TRBD1 (5 bases). This CDR3 contains 13 residues. Germline CDR1 reads SQVTM; CDR2 reads ANQGSEA. V shed 5 bases and J shed 4 bases, with 12 bases lying between them. CDR3: CSVTGTVGNTIYF. In DNA form, the CDR3 reads TGCAGCGTTACGGGGACCGTCGGAAACACCATATATTTT.

Written as DNA, the CDR3 is TGCGCCAGCAGCCTGGGGGGTGGCTACACCTTC. Protein: CASSLGGGYTF. The chain carries TRBV5-1 and TRBJ1-2; perhaps TRBD1 as D (5 bases). The CDR3 contains 11 residues. V lost 4 bases and J lost 7, with 8 bases in between. Germline values: CDR1 SGHRS, CDR2 YFSETQ.

The genes are TRBV11-1 and TRBJ1-2; 11 positions agree with TRBD1. The V segment lost 4 bases and the J segment 8 bases; nucleotides outside the gene matches: 6. The germline V gene has CDR1 SGHAT and CDR2 FQDESV (reference sequence). There are 14 residues in the CDR3. The CDR3 here is CASSSPRDRGGYTF. In nucleotides, the CDR3 is TGTGCCAGCAGCTCGCCCCGGGACAGGGGGGGCTACACCTTC.

Only one count was recorded for this clone. J is TRBJ2-3 and V is TRBV7-2; D ambiguous. V lost 2 bases to trimming and J lost 4 bases, with 10 bases between them. CDR3 length equals 14 residues. Germline CDR1 reads SGHTA; CDR2 reads FQGNSA. The DNA for the CDR3 is TGTGCCAGCAGCTTAATTGCTAGGTCAGATACGCAGTATTTT. Translation: CASSLIARSDTQYF. Full variable domain (remainder filled in from reference TRBV7-2 and TRBJ2-3): GAGVSQSPSNKVTEKGKDVELRCDPISGHTALYWYRQSLGQGLEFLIYFQGNSAPDKSGLPSDRFSAERTGGSVSTLTIQRTQQEDSAVYLCASSLIARSDTQYFGPGTRLTVL.